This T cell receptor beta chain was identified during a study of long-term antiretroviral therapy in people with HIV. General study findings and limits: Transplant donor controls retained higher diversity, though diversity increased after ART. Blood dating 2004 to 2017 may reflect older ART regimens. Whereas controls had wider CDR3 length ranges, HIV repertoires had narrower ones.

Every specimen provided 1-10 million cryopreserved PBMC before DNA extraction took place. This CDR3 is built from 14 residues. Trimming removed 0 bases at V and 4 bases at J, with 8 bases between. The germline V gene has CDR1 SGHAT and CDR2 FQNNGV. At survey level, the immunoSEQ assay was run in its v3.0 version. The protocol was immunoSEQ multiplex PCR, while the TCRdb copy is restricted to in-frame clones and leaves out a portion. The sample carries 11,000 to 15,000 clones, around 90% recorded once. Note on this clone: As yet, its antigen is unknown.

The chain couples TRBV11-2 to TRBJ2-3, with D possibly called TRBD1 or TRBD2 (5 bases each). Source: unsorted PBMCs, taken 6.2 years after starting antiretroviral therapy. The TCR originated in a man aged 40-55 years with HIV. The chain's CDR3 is CASSLEWDADTQYF. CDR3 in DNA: TGTGCCAGCAGCTTAGAATGGGACGCAGATACGCAGTATTTT.